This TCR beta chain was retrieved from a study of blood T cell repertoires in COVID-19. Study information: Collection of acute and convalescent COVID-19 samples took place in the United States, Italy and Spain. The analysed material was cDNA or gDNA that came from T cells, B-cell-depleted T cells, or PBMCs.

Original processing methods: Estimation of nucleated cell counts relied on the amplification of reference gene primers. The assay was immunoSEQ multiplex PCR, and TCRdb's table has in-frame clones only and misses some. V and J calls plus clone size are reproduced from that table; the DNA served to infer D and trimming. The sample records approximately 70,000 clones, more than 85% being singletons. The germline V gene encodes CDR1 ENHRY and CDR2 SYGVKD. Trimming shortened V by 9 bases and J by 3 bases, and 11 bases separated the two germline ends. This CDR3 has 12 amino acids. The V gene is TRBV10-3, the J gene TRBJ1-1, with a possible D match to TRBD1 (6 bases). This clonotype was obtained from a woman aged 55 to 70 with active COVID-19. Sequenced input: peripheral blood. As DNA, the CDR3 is TGTGCCATTAGCGACAGGTACACTGAAGCTTTCTTT. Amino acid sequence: CAISDRYTEAFF.